This T cell receptor beta chain came from a study of TIL therapy for anti-PD-1-resistant metastatic lung cancer. Germline assignment: CDR1 MGHDK and CDR2 SYGVNS. This CDR3 has 15 residues. Trimming took off 2 bases at V and 0 bases at J, with 10 bases between the two ends. Time point in this sample: pre-treatment sample, taken before nivolumab and TIL therapy. The libraries were made with immunoSEQ v3. Method: immunoSEQ multiplex PCR; TCRdb's copy keeps in-frame clones and lacks some. The sample holds over 15,000 clones, about 79% seen once. The count of this clone is one. The sequencing here drew on blood, taken at baseline. The chain uses TRBV25-1 and TRBJ1-1; D unresolved. The clonotype originates from a person between 25 and 79 years old with non-small cell lung cancer. CDR3 loop: CASSEGLRLNTEAFF. In DNA form, the CDR3 reads TGTGCCAGCAGTGAAGGGCTGAGATTGAACACTGAAGCTTTCTTT.